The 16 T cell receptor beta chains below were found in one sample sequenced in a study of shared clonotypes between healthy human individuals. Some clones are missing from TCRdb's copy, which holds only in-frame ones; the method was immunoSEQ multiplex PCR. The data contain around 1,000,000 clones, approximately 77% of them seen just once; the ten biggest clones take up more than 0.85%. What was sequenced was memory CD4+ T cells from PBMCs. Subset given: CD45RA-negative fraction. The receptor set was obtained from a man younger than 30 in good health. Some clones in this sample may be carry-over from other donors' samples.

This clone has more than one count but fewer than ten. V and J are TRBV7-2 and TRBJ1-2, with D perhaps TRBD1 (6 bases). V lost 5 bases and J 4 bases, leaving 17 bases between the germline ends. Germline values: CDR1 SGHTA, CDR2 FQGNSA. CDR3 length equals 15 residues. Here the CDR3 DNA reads TGTGCCAGCAGCCCGAGGACAGCCGACAGCTATGGCTACACCTTC. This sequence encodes CASSPRTADSYGYTF.

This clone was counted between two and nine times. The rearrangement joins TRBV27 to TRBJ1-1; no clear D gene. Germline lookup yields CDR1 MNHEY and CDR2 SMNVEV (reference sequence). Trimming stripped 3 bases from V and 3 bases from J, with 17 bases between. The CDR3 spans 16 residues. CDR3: CASSFIIAMADTEAFF. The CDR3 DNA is TGTGCCAGCAGTTTTATAATAGCGATGGCGGACACTGAAGCTTTCTTT.

The CDR3 DNA reads TGTGCCAGCAGTCGACAGCCTTACAATGAGCAGTTCTTC. Translated, it gives CASSRQPYNEQFF. The chain is built from TRBV6-6 and TRBJ2-1; maybe TRBD1 (5 bases). Germline CDR1 reads MNHNY; CDR2 reads SVGAGI (reference sequence). Trimming took 5 bases from V and 4 from J, leaving 9 bases between them. The CDR3 totals 13 residues.

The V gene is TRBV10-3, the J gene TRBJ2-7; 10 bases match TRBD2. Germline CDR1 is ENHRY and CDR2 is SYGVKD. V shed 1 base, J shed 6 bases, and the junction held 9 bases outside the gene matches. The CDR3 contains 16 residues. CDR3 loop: CAISELAGGLSGEQYF. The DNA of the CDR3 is TGTGCCATCAGTGAGTTAGCGGGAGGATTAAGTGGCGAGCAGTACTTC.

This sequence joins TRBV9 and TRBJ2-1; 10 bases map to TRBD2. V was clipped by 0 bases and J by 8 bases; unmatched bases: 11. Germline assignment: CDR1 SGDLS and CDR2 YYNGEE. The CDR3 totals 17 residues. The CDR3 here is CASSVVGIAGGTHEQFF. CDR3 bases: TGTGCCAGCAGCGTAGTTGGCATAGCGGGAGGAACCCATGAGCAGTTCTTC. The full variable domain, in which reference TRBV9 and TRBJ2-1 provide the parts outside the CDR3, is DSGVTQTPKHLITATGQRVTLRCSPRSGDLSVYWYQQSLDQGLQFLIQYYNGEERAKGNILERFSAQQFPDLHSELNLSSLELGDSALYFCASSVVGIAGGTHEQFFGPGTRLTVL.

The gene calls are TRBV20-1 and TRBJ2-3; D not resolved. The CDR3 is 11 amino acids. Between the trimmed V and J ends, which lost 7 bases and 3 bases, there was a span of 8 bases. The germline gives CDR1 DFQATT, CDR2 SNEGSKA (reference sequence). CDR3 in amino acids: CSGPKTDTQYF. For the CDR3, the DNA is TGCAGTGGCCCAAAAACAGATACGCAGTATTTT.

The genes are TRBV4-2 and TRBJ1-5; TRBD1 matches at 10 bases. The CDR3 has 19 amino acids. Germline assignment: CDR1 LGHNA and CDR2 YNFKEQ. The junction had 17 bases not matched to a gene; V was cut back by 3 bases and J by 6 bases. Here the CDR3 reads CASSHYGPTGQGMGQPQHF. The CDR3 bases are TGTGCCAGCAGCCATTACGGACCCACGGGACAGGGGATGGGTCAGCCCCAGCATTTT.

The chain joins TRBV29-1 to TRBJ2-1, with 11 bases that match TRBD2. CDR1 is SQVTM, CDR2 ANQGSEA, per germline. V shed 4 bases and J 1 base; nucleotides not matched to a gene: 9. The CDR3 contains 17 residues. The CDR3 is CSVGRLAGGPSYNEQFF. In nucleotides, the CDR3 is TGCAGCGTTGGAAGGCTAGCGGGAGGCCCATCCTACAATGAGCAGTTCTTC.

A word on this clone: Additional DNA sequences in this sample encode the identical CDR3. This CDR3 is CASGEGDTQYF. The CDR3 region has the DNA TGCGCCAGCGGAGAAGGAGATACGCAGTATTTT. The chain has TRBV5-1 and TRBJ2-3; D unresolved. Germline lookup yields CDR1 SGHRS and CDR2 YFSETQ. CDR3 size: 11 residues. Trimming left V 7 bases short and J 5 bases short, with 8 bases between.

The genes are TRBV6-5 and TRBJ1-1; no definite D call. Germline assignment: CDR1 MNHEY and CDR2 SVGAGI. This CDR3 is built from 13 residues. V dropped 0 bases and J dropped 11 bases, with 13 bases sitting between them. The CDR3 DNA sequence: TGTGCCAGCAGTTACTCGTTTAATCGATTGGCTTTCTTT. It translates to CASSYSFNRLAFF.

The CDR3 DNA reads TGTGCCAGCGATCAGGGGGAGACCCAGTACTTC. Its protein is CASDQGETQYF. This chain links TRBV7-9 with TRBJ2-5; D possibly corresponds to TRBD1 (6 bases). This CDR3 has 11 amino acids. The germline V and J ends were trimmed by 8 bases and 5 bases, with 9 bases remaining between them. Germline CDR1 and CDR2: SEHNR and FQNEAQ (reference sequence).

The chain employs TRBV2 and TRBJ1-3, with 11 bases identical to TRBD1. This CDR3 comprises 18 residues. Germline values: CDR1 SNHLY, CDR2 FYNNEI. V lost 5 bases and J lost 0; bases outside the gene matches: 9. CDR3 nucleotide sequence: TGTGCCAGCAGTCGGGACAGGGGGAGCCTGTCCTCTGGAAACACCATATATTTT. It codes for CASSRDRGSLSSGNTIYF.

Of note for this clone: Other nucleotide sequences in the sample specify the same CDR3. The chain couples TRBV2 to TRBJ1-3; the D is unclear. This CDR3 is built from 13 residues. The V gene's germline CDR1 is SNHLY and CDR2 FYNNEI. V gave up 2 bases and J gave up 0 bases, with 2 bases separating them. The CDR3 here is CASSENSGNTIYF. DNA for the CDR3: TGTGCCAGCAGTGAAAACTCTGGAAACACCATATATTTT.

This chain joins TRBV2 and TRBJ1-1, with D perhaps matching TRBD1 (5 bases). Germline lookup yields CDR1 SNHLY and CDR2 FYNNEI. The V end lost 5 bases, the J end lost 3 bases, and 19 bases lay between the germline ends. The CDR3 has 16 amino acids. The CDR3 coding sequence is TGTGCCAGCAGTATCGAGGATCCGTGGGGGGACACTGAAGCTTTCTTT. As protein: CASSIEDPWGDTEAFF.

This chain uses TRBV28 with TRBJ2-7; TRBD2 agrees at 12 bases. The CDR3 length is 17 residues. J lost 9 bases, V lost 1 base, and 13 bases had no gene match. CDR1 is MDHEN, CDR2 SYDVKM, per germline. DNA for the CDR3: TGTGCCAGCAGTTTATATGGCCTAGCGGGGGGGGATGGTGTGCAGTACTTC. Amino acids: CASSLYGLAGGDGVQYF.

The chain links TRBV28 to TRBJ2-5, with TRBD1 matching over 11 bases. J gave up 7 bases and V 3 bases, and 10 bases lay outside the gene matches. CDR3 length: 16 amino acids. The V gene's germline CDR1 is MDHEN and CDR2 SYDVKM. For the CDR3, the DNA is TGTGCCAGCAGTTTTCCGGACAGGGGGCCGCCGCGGACCCAGTACTTC. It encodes CASSFPDRGPPRTQYF.